This T cell receptor (beta chain) was obtained from a study of identical twins. General study results and limits: Those out-of-frame alpha sequences shared by twins showed an excess of low generation probability.

The V end was cut by 2 bases, the J end by 9 bases, with 9 bases between. Germline assignment: CDR1 SGHKS and CDR2 YYEKEE (reference sequence). The CDR3 consists of 12 residues. Each CDR3 protein gets one entry after TCRdb re-called the 5' RACE reads with MiXCR. The repertoire consists of about 690,000 distinct CDR3 sequences, with around 6.1% occurring once and the leading ten covering roughly 1.8%. This clonotype has ten or more counts. Its cognate antigen is unknown. The sample comprised naive T cells sorted from blood. The V call is TRBV5-5, the J call TRBJ2-1; D is unclear. The TCR originated in a man between 18 and 29 years old in good health. In DNA form, the CDR3 reads TGTGCCAGCAGCTTTGAGGTAGTTGAGCAGTTCTTC. Protein product: CASSFEVVEQFF.